Listed below are T cell receptor beta chains from one sample, sequenced in a study of untreated major depressive disorder. Clones were sequenced by immunoSEQ multiplex PCR, and TCRdb holds only the in-frame ones, with some missing. The sample contains approximately 13,000 clones, about 89% of which appear only once. The material sequenced was CD4+ T cells from PBMCs. The receptors stem from a woman in her 30s with major depressive disorder. Both conserved end residues are trimmed from each CDR3. A D gene is named only where the DNA matches it firmly. Only part of the rows carry a size: once, few, many, or a class if the clone is expanded.

CDR3 length	V gene	D gene	J gene	clone size	CDR3 protein
11	TRBV7-8	.	TRBJ2-3	.	ASSGVREDTQY
12	TRBV27	.	TRBJ2-4	.	ASSLGTRRGIQY
11	TRBV11-2	.	TRBJ1-5	few	ASSLDINQPQH
12	TRBV10-2	.	TRBJ1-5	.	ASSANRLNQPQH
13	TRBV6-1	.	TRBJ1-5	.	ASSQGHSYNQPQH
12	TRBV6-1	.	TRBJ2-7	.	ASSETAGYYEQY
12	TRBV30	.	TRBJ2-5	.	AWRIAVPGETQY
11	TRBV2	.	TRBJ1-2	.	ASSLRPNYGYT
15	TRBV7-9	TRBD2	TRBJ2-7	.	ASSLEFVAGGLYEQY
12	TRBV6-6	.	TRBJ1-4	once	ASSDPRRGEKLF
13	TRBV7-2	TRBD2	TRBJ2-5	.	ASSPRAGVVETQY
12	TRBV6-4	TRBD2	TRBJ2-2	.	ATGLAGGSGELF
12	TRBV30	TRBD2	TRBJ2-1	.	AWSSGTSGSEQF
11	TRBV7-2	.	TRBJ1-4	.	ASTRGVYEKLF
11	TRBV7-3	.	TRBJ2-5	.	ASSYGLQETQY
11	TRBV11-2	.	TRBJ2-1	.	ASSRDWNNEQF
11	TRBV12-5	TRBD1	TRBJ1-2	.	ASALTGVNGYT
13	TRBV6-1	TRBD1	TRBJ1-2	.	ASRQGQILNYGYT
13	TRBV6-1	.	TRBJ1-1	.	ASSERWGQVTEAF
13	TRBV5-6	.	TRBJ1-5	.	ASSFGGRGNQPQH
12	TRBV18	.	TRBJ1-4	.	ASSPETRDEKLF
13	TRBV7-9	.	TRBJ1-4	once	ASSLSTASGEKLF
13	TRBV7-7	.	TRBJ2-3	.	ASSSRPDTTDTQY
12	TRBV11-3	.	TRBJ2-2	.	ASTDPTAYGELF
11	TRBV2	.	TRBJ2-1	.	ASRVGLNNEQF
13	TRBV18	.	TRBJ1-2	.	ASSPRGGALSGYT
11	TRBV10-2	.	TRBJ1-1	.	ASRGTQNTEAF
11	TRBV7-6	.	TRBJ2-1	once	ASSLERGLANF
12	TRBV6-4	TRBD1	TRBJ1-2	.	ASSPGQGNYGYT
11	TRBV6-1	.	TRBJ1-3	.	ASNWAPGNTIY
13	TRBV5-1	.	TRBJ2-2	.	ASSLGSSPTGELF
14	TRBV18	TRBD1	TRBJ2-7	.	ASSPPGTGALYEQY
10	TRBV5-1	.	TRBJ1-4	.	ASSLGNEKLF
12	TRBV6-1	.	TRBJ1-5	.	ASSEVDSNQPQH
13	TRBV4-1	TRBD1	TRBJ1-1	.	ASSQGTITGGAAF